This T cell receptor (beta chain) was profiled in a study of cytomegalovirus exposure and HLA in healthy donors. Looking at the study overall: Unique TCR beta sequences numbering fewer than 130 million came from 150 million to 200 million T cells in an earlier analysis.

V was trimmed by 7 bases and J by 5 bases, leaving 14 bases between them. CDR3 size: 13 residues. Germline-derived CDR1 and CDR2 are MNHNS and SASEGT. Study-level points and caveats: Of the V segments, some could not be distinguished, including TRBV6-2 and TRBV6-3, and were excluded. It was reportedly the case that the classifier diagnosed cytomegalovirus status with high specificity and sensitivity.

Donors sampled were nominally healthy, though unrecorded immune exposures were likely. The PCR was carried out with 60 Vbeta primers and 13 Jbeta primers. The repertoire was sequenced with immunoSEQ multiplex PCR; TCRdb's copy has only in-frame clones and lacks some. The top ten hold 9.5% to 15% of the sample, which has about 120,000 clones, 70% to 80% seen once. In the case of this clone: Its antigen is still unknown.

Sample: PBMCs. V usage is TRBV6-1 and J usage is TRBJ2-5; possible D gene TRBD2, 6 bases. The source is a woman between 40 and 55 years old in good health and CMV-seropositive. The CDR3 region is CASNPSSGETQYF. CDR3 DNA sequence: TGTGCCAGCAACCCTAGTAGCGGTGAGACCCAGTACTTC.